The clone carrying this T cell receptor (beta chain) was counted ten times or more. What it binds is unknown. The data derive from a study of regulatory T cells in long-lasting Graves disease. Findings and limits, study-wide: Graves' patients with persistent disease showed TCR diversity lower than patients newly diagnosed.

Time point meaning: newly diagnosed GD, antithyroid drugs for less than 3 months. PBMCs were the source of the RNA used for TCR sequencing. The CDR3 covers 11 residues. Germline CDR1 LNHNV, CDR2 YYDKDF (reference sequence). V shed 9 bases, J shed 11 bases, and the junction held 6 bases outside the gene matches. Arm-PCR of CDR3 regions and iRepertoire HTBI primers were used to build TCR beta libraries. Each CDR3 protein gets one entry after TCRdb re-called the multiplex PCR reads with MiXCR. The data contain approximately 440,000 distinct CDR3 sequences, around 15% of them seen just once; the ten biggest clones take up 12%. The same sample was also used in a study of T cells in Graves' hyperthyroidism and ophthalmopathy. That study reports: Expanded thyroid clonotypes (above 0.001) were mostly also found in blood.

The V and J genes are TRBV15 and TRBJ1-1; 10 positions agree with TRBD1. The input for sequencing was peripheral blood mononuclear cells (PBMCs), taken at new diagnosis, from a patient treated with antithyroid drugs. The sequence was obtained from a man in his forties or fifties with Graves disease. CDR3 residues: CATGTGAGAFF. CDR3 coding DNA: TGTGCCACAGGGACAGGGGCTGGGGCTTTCTTT.